The clone carrying this TCR beta chain turned up a few times. The sample originates from a study of blood T cell repertoires in COVID-19. Overall study context: The analysed material was cDNA or gDNA that came from T cells, B-cell-depleted T cells, or PBMCs.

Method: immunoSEQ multiplex PCR; TCRdb's copy keeps in-frame clones and lacks some. The sample shows 250,000 to 300,000 clones, 80% to 90% of them seen only once. CDR3 length: 14 amino acids. Germline CDR1 and CDR2: MNHEY and SVGAGI. The ends were cut back, 7 bases at V and 7 bases at J, with 17 bases in the middle. The receptor comes from a woman aged 30 to 39 with COVID-19, enrolled during active disease. The chain combines TRBV6-5 with TRBJ1-5; a weak D match, TRBD1 (6 bases). The material sequenced was peripheral blood. The CDR3 DNA is TGTGCCAGCAAAGGAGGTCAGGGGTTGCAGCCCCAGCATTTT. As protein: CASKGGQGLQPQHF.